The present TCR beta chain was sequenced within a study of tumour-infiltrating T cells in Burkitt lymphoma. Study in general: Productive clonality predicted overall and progression-free survival.

V was shortened by 0 bases and J by 1 base, with 4 bases between the two germline ends. This CDR3 is built from 14 residues. Per the germline V gene, CDR1 is SGHTS and CDR2 is YDEGEE. The table came from immunoSEQ multiplex PCR; TCRdb's copy has only in-frame clones and leaves some out. The top ten hold 7.2% of the sample, which has 13,000 to 15,000 clones, 75% seen once. This sequence was found in a human donor with diffuse large B-cell lymphoma. Sequencing was done on a sample of tumor tissue. The chain recombines TRBV5-8 with TRBJ2-2; D gene ambiguous. CDR3 coding DNA: TGTGCCAGCAGCTTGGGGGTGAACACCGGGGAGCTGTTTTTT. This sequence encodes CASSLGVNTGELFF. Full variable domain (remainder filled in from reference TRBV5-8 and TRBJ2-2): EAGVTQSPTHLIKTRGQQATLRCSPISGHTSVYWYQQALGLGLQFLLWYDEGEERNRGNFPPRFSGRQFPNYSSELNVNALELEDSALYLCASSLGVNTGELFFGEGSRLTVL.